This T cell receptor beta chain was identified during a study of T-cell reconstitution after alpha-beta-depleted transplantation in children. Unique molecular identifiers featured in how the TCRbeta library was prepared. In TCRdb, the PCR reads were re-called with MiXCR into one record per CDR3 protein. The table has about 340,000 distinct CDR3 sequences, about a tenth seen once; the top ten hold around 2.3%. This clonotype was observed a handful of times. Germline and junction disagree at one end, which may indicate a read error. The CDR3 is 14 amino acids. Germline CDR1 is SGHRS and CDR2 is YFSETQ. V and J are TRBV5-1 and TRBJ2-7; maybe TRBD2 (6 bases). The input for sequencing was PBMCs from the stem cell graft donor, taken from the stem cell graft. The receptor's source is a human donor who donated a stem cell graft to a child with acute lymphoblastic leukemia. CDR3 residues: CASSLEGRAYEQYF. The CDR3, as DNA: TGCGCCAGCAGTTTGGAGGGAAGGGCCTACGAGCAGTACTTC.